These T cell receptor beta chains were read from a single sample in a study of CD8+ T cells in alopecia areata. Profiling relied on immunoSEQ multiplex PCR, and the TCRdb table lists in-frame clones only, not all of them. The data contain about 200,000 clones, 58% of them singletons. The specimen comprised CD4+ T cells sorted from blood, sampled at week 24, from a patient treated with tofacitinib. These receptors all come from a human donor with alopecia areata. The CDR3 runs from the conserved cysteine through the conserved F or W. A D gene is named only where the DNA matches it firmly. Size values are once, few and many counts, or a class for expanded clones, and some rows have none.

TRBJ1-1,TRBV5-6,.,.,CASSPKGRRTEAFF,TGTGCCAGCAGCCCCAAGGGACGCCGCACTGAAGCTTTCTTT
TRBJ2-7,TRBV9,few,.,CASSVGLADEGGEQYF,TGTGCCAGCAGCGTAGGTTTGGCGGACGAAGGGGGGGAGCAGTACTTC
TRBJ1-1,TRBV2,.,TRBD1,CASSAGQGAGAFF,TGTGCCAGCAGTGCGGGACAGGGGGCTGGGGCTTTCTTT
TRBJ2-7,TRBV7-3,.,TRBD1,CASSQPGQGYEQYF,TGTGCCAGCAGCCAACCGGGACAGGGGTACGAGCAGTACTTC
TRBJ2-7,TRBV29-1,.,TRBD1,CSAGQGTYEQYF,TGCAGCGCGGGACAGGGCACTTACGAGCAGTACTTC
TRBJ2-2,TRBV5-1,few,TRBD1,CASSGTGDLTGELFF,TGCGCCAGCAGCGGGACAGGGGACCTCACCGGGGAGCTGTTTTTT
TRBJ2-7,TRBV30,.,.,CAWSGKTSWYEQYF,TGTGCCTGGAGTGGGAAAACTAGTTGGTACGAGCAGTACTTC
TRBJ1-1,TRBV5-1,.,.,CASSSTQGNTEAFF,TGCGCCAGCAGCTCAACACAGGGCAACACTGAAGCTTTCTTT
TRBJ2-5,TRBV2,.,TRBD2,CASSELGRDSGKETQYF,TGTGCCAGCAGTGAGCTCGGGCGGGATAGCGGGAAAGAGACCCAGTACTTC
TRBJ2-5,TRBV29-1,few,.,CSVSQETQYF,TGCAGCGTCTCCCAGGAGACCCAGTACTTC
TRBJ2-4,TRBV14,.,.,CASSQGRGKNIQYF,TGTGCCAGCAGCCAAGGGCGAGGCAAAAACATTCAGTACTTC
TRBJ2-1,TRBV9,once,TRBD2,CASSVEGGGSIEQFF,TGTGCCAGCAGCGTAGAAGGCGGGGGGAGTATAGAGCAGTTCTTC
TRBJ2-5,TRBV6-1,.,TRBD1,CASRLDRGGETQYF,TGTGCCAGCAGGCTGGACAGGGGCGGCGAGACCCAGTACTTC
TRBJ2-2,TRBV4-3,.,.,CASGVNTGELFF,TGCGCCAGCGGGGTGAACACCGGGGAGCTGTTTTTT
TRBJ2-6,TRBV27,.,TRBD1,CASRRTGGTGANVLTF,TGTGCCAGCAGGAGGACAGGGGGCACTGGGGCCAACGTCCTGACTTTC
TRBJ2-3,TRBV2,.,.,CASSDVTHTDTQYF,TGTGCCAGCAGTGATGTGACCCACACAGATACGCAGTATTTT
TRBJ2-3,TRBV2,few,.,CASRKGTGSADTQYF,TGTGCCAGCAGGAAGGGAACAGGGAGCGCAGATACGCAGTATTTT
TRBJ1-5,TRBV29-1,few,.,CSVQTYSNQPQHF,TGCAGCGTCCAAACATATAGCAATCAGCCCCAGCATTTT
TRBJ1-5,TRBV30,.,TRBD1,CAWSTGGTGGQPQHF,TGTGCCTGGAGTACGGGAGGGACAGGGGGTCAGCCCCAGCATTTT
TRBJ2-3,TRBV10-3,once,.,CAISDGGLHTQYF,TGTGCCATCAGTGATGGGGGCCTACATACGCAGTATTTT
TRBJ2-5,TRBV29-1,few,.,CSVGPRLVETQYF,TGCAGCGTTGGACCGCGGCTAGTGGAGACCCAGTACTTC
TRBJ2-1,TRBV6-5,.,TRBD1,CASSLGQGRNNEQFF,TGTGCCAGCAGCCTTGGACAGGGGCGAAACAATGAGCAGTTCTTC
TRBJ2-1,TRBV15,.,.,CATSRGARRFF,TGTGCCACCAGCAGAGGTGCCCGGCGGTTCTTC
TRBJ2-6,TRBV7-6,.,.,CASSLAGTGANVLTF,TGTGCCAGCAGCTTAGCGGGGACTGGGGCCAACGTCCTGACTTTC
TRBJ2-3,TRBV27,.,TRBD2,CASSPSSGLTDTQYF,TGTGCCAGCAGTCCGTCTAGCGGGTTAACAGATACGCAGTATTTT
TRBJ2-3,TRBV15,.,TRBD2,CATSRDFGGRGDTQYF,TGTGCCACCAGCAGAGATTTTGGCGGGAGGGGAGATACGCAGTATTTT
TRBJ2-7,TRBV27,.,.,CASRDPGSYEQYF,TGTGCCAGCAGGGACCCAGGTTCCTACGAGCAGTACTTC
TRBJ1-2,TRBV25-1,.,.,CASSPPVGGYTF,TGTGCCAGCAGCCCTCCCGTCGGGGGCTACACCTTC
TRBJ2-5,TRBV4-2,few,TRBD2,CASSQGTSGQETQYF,TGTGCCAGCAGCCAAGGCACTAGCGGCCAAGAGACCCAGTACTTC
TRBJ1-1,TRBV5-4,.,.,CASSLGYMNTEAFF,TGTGCCAGCAGCTTGGGGTACATGAACACTGAAGCTTTCTTT
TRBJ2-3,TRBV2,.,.,CASSAYPGNTDTQYF,TGTGCCAGCAGTGCATACCCGGGAAACACAGATACGCAGTATTTT
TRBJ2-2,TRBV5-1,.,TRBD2,CASSFNPSGGSTGELFF,TGCGCCAGCAGCTTTAACCCTAGCGGGGGCTCCACCGGGGAGCTGTTTTTT
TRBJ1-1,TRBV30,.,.,CASRRVLQRDTEAFF,TGTGCCAGTCGCCGGGTCCTTCAACGCGACACTGAAGCTTTCTTT
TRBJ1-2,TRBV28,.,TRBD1,CASSLDRGGGYTF,TGTGCCAGCAGTTTGGACAGGGGAGGTGGCTACACCTTC
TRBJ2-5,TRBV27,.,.,CASSLSLWAGETQYF,TGTGCCAGCAGTCTTTCCCTGTGGGCCGGGGAGACCCAGTACTTC
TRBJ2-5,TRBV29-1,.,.,CSVGTGGETQYF,TGCAGCGTTGGGACGGGTGGGGAGACCCAGTACTTC
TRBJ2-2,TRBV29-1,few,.,CSVDPGRANTGELFF,TGCAGCGTTGACCCGGGGCGAGCGAACACCGGGGAGCTGTTTTTT
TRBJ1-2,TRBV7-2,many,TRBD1,CASSWDRVNYGYTF,TGTGCCAGCAGCTGGGACAGGGTGAACTATGGCTACACCTTC
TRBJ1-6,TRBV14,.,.,CASSPGVTPLHF,TGTGCCAGCAGCCCGGGCGTGACACCCCTCCACTTT
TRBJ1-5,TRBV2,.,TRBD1,CASRRDRANNQPQHF,TGTGCCAGCAGGAGGGACAGGGCGAACAATCAGCCCCAGCATTTT
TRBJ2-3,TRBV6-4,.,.,CASSASWGAQTDTQYF,TGTGCCAGCAGTGCTTCGTGGGGGGCGCAGACAGATACGCAGTATTTT
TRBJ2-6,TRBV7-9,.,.,CASRAGNSGANVLTF,TGTGCCAGCAGGGCAGGGAACTCTGGGGCCAACGTCCTGACTTTC
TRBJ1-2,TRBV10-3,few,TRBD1,CAISVDRDNYGYTF,TGTGCCATCAGTGTTGACAGGGATAACTATGGCTACACCTTC
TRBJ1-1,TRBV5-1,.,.,CASSLAQPNTEAFF,TGCGCCAGCAGCTTGGCGCAGCCTAACACTGAAGCTTTCTTT
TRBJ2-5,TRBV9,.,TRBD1,CASSVAPLQGAGETQYF,TGTGCCAGCAGCGTAGCCCCCTTACAGGGGGCCGGGGAGACCCAGTACTTC
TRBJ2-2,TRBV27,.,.,CATQRGTGELFF,TGTGCCACCCAAAGAGGGACCGGGGAGCTGTTTTTT
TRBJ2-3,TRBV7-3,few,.,CASSLRQISTDTQYF,TGTGCCAGCAGCTTAAGACAGATTAGCACAGATACGCAGTATTTT
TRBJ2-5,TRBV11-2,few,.,CASSFRRTSGTQYF,TGTGCCAGCAGCTTCCGTCGGACATCGGGGACCCAGTACTTC
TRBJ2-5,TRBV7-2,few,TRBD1,CASSFLGTGQETQYF,TGTGCCAGCAGCTTCCTCGGGACAGGCCAAGAGACCCAGTACTTC
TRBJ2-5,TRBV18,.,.,CASSPEGETQYF,TGTGCCAGCTCACCAGAGGGGGAGACCCAGTACTTC
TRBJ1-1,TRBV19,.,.,CASRGKATEAFF,TGTGCCAGTAGGGGTAAGGCAACTGAAGCTTTCTTT
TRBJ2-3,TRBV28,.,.,CASSPSTDTQYF,TGTGCCAGCAGCCCGAGCACAGATACGCAGTATTTT
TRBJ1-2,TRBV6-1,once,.,CASSLGGDGYTF,TGTGCCAGCAGTCTGGGGGGGGATGGCTACACCTTC
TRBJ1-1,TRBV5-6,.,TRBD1,CASSLGPGQSTEAFF,TGTGCCAGCAGCTTGGGCCCGGGACAGTCCACTGAAGCTTTCTTT
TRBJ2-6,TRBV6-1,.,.,CASTSYYSGANVLTF,TGTGCCAGCACTAGCTATTACTCTGGGGCCAACGTCCTGACTTTC
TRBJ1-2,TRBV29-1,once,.,CSVEDRAGKSDYGYTF,TGCAGCGTTGAAGATCGGGCAGGGAAAAGCGACTATGGCTACACCTTC
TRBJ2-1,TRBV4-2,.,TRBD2,CASSQVSGGAFEQFF,TGTGCCAGCAGCCAAGTTAGCGGGGGGGCTTTTGAGCAGTTCTTC
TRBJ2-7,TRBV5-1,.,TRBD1,CASSHPGQGAYEQYF,TGCGCCAGCAGCCACCCGGGACAGGGGGCCTACGAGCAGTACTTC
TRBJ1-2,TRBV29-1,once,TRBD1,CSVVTGGSNYGYTF,TGCAGCGTTGTAACAGGGGGCTCTAACTATGGCTACACCTTC